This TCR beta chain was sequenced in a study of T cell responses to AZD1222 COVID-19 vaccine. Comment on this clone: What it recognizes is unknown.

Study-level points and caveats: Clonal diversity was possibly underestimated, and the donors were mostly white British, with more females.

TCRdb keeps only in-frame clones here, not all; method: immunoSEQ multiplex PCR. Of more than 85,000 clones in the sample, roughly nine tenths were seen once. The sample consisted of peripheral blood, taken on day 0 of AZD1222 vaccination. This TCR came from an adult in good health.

The CDR3 region has the DNA TGTGCCATCAGTGAGTCGGGGCAGTTAGCTGGCTGGCCCCAGCATTTT. Translated: CAISESGQLAGWPQHF. The chain employs TRBV10-3 and TRBJ1-5; D might be TRBD1 (5 bases). CDR1 is ENHRY, CDR2 SYGVKD, per germline. Trimming pared 0 bases from V and 9 bases from J, leaving 18 bases between. The CDR3 contains 16 residues.